One sample yielded the 4 T cell receptor beta chains listed below, sequenced in a study of blood T cell repertoires in COVID-19. Using immunoSEQ multiplex PCR, the repertoire was profiled, and TCRdb retains in-frame clones only, with some absent. The table includes 250,000 to 350,000 clones, roughly nine tenths detected once. The specimen was peripheral blood. These receptors were obtained from a woman in her 30s with COVID-19, enrolled during active disease.

The gene calls are TRBV6-5 and TRBJ2-7, with D possibly matching TRBD1 (5 bases). The CDR3 has 14 amino acids. Germline V CDR1 and CDR2: MNHEY, SVGAGI. Trimming pared 5 bases from V and 1 base from J, leaving 12 bases between. CDR3 bases: TGTGCCAGCAGTCCCCAGGGTGGATCCTACGAGCAGTACTTC. It codes for CASSPQGGSYEQYF.

The J gene is TRBJ2-1, the V gene TRBV7-2; the D is unclear. From germline, CDR1 is SGHTA and CDR2 FQGNSA. The V end lost 5 bases, the J end lost 0 bases, and 11 bases lay between the germline ends. The CDR3 contains 15 residues. This chain's CDR3 is CASSRSVSSYNEQFF. The CDR3, as DNA: TGTGCCAGCAGCCGGAGTGTAAGCTCCTACAATGAGCAGTTCTTC.

This clone showed up just a few times. The V gene is TRBV9, the J gene TRBJ1-2, with 8 bases lining up with TRBD1. CDR3 length equals 15 residues. CDR1 and CDR2 (germline): SGDLS, YYNGEE. V shed 0 bases, J shed 3 bases, and the junction held 4 bases outside the gene matches. In DNA, the CDR3 is TGTGCCAGCAGCGTAGCCGGACAGGGAGACTATGGCTACACCTTC. It encodes CASSVAGQGDYGYTF. The variable domain in full, completed from reference TRBV9 and TRBJ1-2, reads DSGVTQTPKHLITATGQRVTLRCSPRSGDLSVYWYQQSLDQGLQFLIQYYNGEERAKGNILERFSAQQFPDLHSELNLSSLELGDSALYFCASSVAGQGDYGYTFGSGTRLTVV.

The chain couples TRBV19 to TRBJ1-1; 7 nucleotides align to TRBD1. The CDR3 contains 13 residues. Germline lookup yields CDR1 LNHDA and CDR2 SQIVND (reference sequence). The V segment lost 7 bases and the J segment 4 bases; nucleotides outside the gene matches: 6. Written as DNA, the CDR3 is TGTGCCAGTACCACGGACAGGAGCACTGAAGCTTTCTTT. Residues: CASTTDRSTEAFF.